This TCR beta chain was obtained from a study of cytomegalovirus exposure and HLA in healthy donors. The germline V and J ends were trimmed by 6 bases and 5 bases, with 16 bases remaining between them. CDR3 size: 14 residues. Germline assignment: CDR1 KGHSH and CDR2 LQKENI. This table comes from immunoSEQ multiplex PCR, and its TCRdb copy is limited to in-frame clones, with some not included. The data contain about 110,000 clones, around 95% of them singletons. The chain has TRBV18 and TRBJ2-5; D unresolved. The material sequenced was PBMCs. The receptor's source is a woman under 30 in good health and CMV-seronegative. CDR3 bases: TGTGCCAGCTCGCCCCCCTTCTCCAGGGAGACCCAGTACTTC. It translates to CASSPPFSRETQYF.